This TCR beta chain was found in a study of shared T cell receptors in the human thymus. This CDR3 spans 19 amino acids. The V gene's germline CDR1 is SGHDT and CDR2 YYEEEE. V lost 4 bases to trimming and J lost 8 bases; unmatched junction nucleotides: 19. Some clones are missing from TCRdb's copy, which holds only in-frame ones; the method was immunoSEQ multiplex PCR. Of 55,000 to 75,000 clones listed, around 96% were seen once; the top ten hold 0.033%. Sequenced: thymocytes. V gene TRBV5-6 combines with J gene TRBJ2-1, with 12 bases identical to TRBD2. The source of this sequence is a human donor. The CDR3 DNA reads TGTGCCAGCAGCCTGGGCAAAGGGACTAGCGGGTCAAAGACCGATGAGCAGTTCTTC. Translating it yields CASSLGKGTSGSKTDEQFF. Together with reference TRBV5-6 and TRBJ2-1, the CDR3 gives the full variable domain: DAGVTQSPTHLIKTRGQQVTLRCSPKSGHDTVSWYQQALGQGPQFIFQYYEEEERQRGNFPDRFSGHQFPNYSSELNVNALLLGDSALYLCASSLGKGTSGSKTDEQFFGPGTRLTVL.